One and the same sample provided the 18 T cell receptor beta chains below, sequenced in a study of T cells in narcolepsy. Profiled with immunoSEQ multiplex PCR; TCRdb holds only in-frame clones, not every one. The sample carries 32,000 or so clones, 65% to 85% recorded once. Specimen: memory (CD45RA-) CD4+ T cells from blood. The receptor source for this set is a human donor in good health.

This chain links TRBV18 with TRBJ1-5; D is unclear. This CDR3 is built from 14 residues. Germline V gives CDR1 KGHSH, CDR2 LQKENI. Trimming took 6 bases from V and 0 from J, leaving 9 bases between them. CDR3 DNA: TGTGCCAGCTCGCGGGAGCATAGCAATCAGCCCCAGCATTTT. Protein product: CASSREHSNQPQHF.

Written as DNA, the CDR3 is TGTGCCAGCAGCCCCTATAGCAATCAGCCCCAGCATTTT. It codes for CASSPYSNQPQHF. The J gene is TRBJ1-5, the V gene TRBV6-5; D ambiguous. This CDR3 comprises 13 residues. From germline, CDR1 is MNHEY and CDR2 SVGAGI. Trimming took 6 bases from V and 0 from J, leaving 6 bases between them.

This clone showed up just once. This chain joins TRBV29-1 and TRBJ2-5, with D possibly matching TRBD1 (5 bases). Germline CDR1 SQVTM, CDR2 ANQGSEA. This CDR3 has 14 amino acids. V shed 4 bases and J shed 2 bases, with 14 bases lying between them. CDR3 residues: CSVGGSNRQETQYF. Written as DNA, the CDR3 is TGCAGCGTTGGGGGCTCCAACAGGCAAGAGACCCAGTACTTC.

This clone showed up just once. This rearrangement joins TRBV11-2 to TRBJ2-3; D remains unclear. Looked up from germline, CDR1 is SGHAT and CDR2 is FQNNGV. The CDR3 contains 12 residues. With 0 bases removed from V and 2 bases from J, the gap between germline ends came to 0 bases. The CDR3 nucleotides are TGTGCCAGCAGCTTAGACACAGATACGCAGTATTTT. It yields the protein CASSLDTDTQYF.

The chain joins TRBV11-2 to TRBJ1-3; unclear D gene. Trimming cost V 5 bases and J 0 bases, with 11 bases left between them. Germline lookup yields CDR1 SGHAT and CDR2 FQNNGV. The CDR3 extends over 15 amino acids. The CDR3 DNA is TGTGCCAGCAGCCAACCGCCTTTCTCTGGAAACACCATATATTTT. This codes for CASSQPPFSGNTIYF.

This CDR3 is CASSRGQQETQYF. DNA for the CDR3: TGTGCCAGTAGTCGGGGACAGCAAGAGACCCAGTACTTC. The V gene is TRBV19, the J gene TRBJ2-5; 7 nucleotides match TRBD1. The trim removed 5 bases at V and 2 bases at J, leaving 2 bases unmatched. This CDR3 comprises 13 residues. Germline CDR1 and CDR2: LNHDA and SQIVND (reference sequence).

For this clone: Compared with germline, one end of the junction differs, possibly owing to a read error. The chain is built from TRBV5-1 and TRBJ1-4; perhaps TRBD1 as D (5 bases). CDR1 is SGHRS and CDR2 is YFSETQ in the germline V gene. The CDR3 length is 13 residues. The CDR3 coding sequence is TGCGCCAGCAGCGACTACGGGGCGGGAAAAACTGTTTTT. This codes for CASSDYGAGKTVF.

The V gene is TRBV19, the J gene TRBJ1-2; D perhaps matches TRBD1 (5 bases). CDR3 length: 14 amino acids. CDR1 LNHDA and CDR2 SQIVND come from the germline V gene (reference sequence). V dropped 9 bases and J dropped 3 bases, with 17 bases sitting between them. The DNA of the CDR3 is TGTGCCAGCACCCGGGCCAGGGAACACTATGGCTACACCTTC. Its translation is CASTRAREHYGYTF.

The rearrangement joins TRBV9 to TRBJ2-5; no clear D. V was shortened by 4 bases and J by 5 bases, with 15 bases between the two germline ends. Germline CDR1 SGDLS, CDR2 YYNGEE. CDR3 length equals 14 residues. The CDR3 region is CASSQIGRQETQYF. The CDR3 region has the DNA TGTGCCAGCAGCCAAATAGGCCGCCAGGAGACCCAGTACTTC.

The genes are TRBV5-4 and TRBJ1-4; D remains ambiguous. The V end lost 5 bases, the J end lost 1 base, and 15 bases lay between the germline ends. CDR1 is SGHNT, CDR2 YYREEE, per germline (reference sequence). This CDR3 has 16 residues. This chain's CDR3 is CASSSKSTGTNEKLFF. CDR3 sequence (DNA): TGTGCCAGCAGTTCGAAGTCGACGGGAACTAATGAAAAACTGTTTTTT. The whole variable domain, remainder taken from reference TRBV5-4 and TRBJ1-4, is ETGVTQSPTHLIKTRGQQVTLRCSSQSGHNTVSWYQQALGQGPQFIFQYYREEENGRGNFPPRFSGLQFPNYSSELNVNALELDDSALYLCASSSKSTGTNEKLFFGSGTQLSVL.

V and J are TRBV13 and TRBJ1-2, with D perhaps TRBD1 (6 bases). Germline V gives CDR1 PRHDT, CDR2 FYEKMQ (reference sequence). The CDR3 totals 13 residues. V gave up 3 bases and J gave up 8 bases, with 13 bases separating them. As DNA, the CDR3 is TGTGCCAGCAGCTTCCCGGGGGCCCGAGGCTACACCTTC. Translated, it gives CASSFPGARGYTF.

This rearrangement joins TRBV18 to TRBJ1-2; 8 bases agree with TRBD1. CDR3 length: 15 residues. The V gene's germline CDR1 is KGHSH and CDR2 LQKENI. J gave up 2 bases and V 5 bases, and 7 bases lay outside the gene matches. The CDR3, as DNA: TGTGCCAGCTCAACCCGGACAGGGATCAACTATGGCTACACCTTC. Amino acid sequence: CASSTRTGINYGYTF.

This rearrangement joins TRBV27 to TRBJ1-2, with 8 nucleotides matching TRBD1. Per the germline V gene, CDR1 is MNHEY and CDR2 is SMNVEV (reference sequence). The V gene end was trimmed by 5 bases and the J gene end by 2 bases; junction bases not matched to a gene: 7. This CDR3 region has 15 residues. The CDR3 spells CASSPGTGSNYGYTF. The CDR3 DNA reads as TGTGCCAGCAGTCCCGGGACAGGCTCCAACTATGGCTACACCTTC.

This clone has more than one count but fewer than ten. V gene TRBV9 combines with J gene TRBJ2-5, with 8 nucleotides matching TRBD2. V was pared by 3 bases and J by 5 bases, with 15 bases of the junction left unmatched. Per the germline V gene, CDR1 is SGDLS and CDR2 is YYNGEE. This CDR3 is 17 amino acids long. The CDR3 loop is CASSGGAGGAPVETQYF. The CDR3 region has the DNA TGTGCCAGCAGCGGCGGGGCGGGGGGAGCCCCTGTGGAGACCCAGTACTTC.

J is TRBJ2-1 and V is TRBV19; no clear D. The germline V gene has CDR1 LNHDA and CDR2 SQIVND (reference sequence). This CDR3 region has 11 residues. V was shortened by 7 bases and J by 8 bases, with 9 bases between the two germline ends. Written as DNA, the CDR3 is TGTGCCAGTACCGCTGAGGATGAGCAGTTCTTC. This gives the protein CASTAEDEQFF. The full variable domain, with the rest looked up from reference TRBV19 and TRBJ2-1, is DGGITQSPKYLFRKEGQNVTLSCEQNLNHDAMYWYRQDPGQGLRLIYYSQIVNDFQKGDIAEGYSVSREKKESFPLTVTSAQKNPTAFYLCASTAEDEQFFGPGTRLTVL.

The rearrangement uses TRBV2 and TRBJ2-5, with D perhaps matching TRBD1 (5 bases). The tail of the sequence fits TRBJ2-7 better, so the J call may be wrong. Germline CDR1 is SNHLY and CDR2 is FYNNEI. CDR3 length: 14 residues. CDR3 sequence reads: CASSDRVGSYEQYF. The CDR3 DNA is TGTGCCAGCAGTGACAGGGTTGGATCCTACGAGCAGTACTTC.

This chain links TRBV5-1 with TRBJ2-1; TRBD2 matches 10 bases. Germline V gene lookup returns CDR1 SGHRS and CDR2 YFSETQ. The junction had 4 bases not matched to a gene; V was cut back by 0 bases and J by 4 bases. CDR3 length: 16 amino acids. The CDR3 DNA is TGCGCCAGCAGCTTGGAAGCGGGAGGGCTTTACAATGAGCAGTTCTTC. It encodes CASSLEAGGLYNEQFF.

The chain uses TRBV11-2 and TRBJ2-2; D may be TRBD2 (5 bases). The V end was cut by 4 bases, the J end by 4 bases, with 16 bases between. Germline loops: CDR1 SGHAT, CDR2 FQNNGV. There are 16 residues in the CDR3. CDR3 DNA sequence: TGTGCCAGCAGCTCTACCCAACTAGATTTCACCGGGGAGCTGTTTTTT. It encodes CASSSTQLDFTGELFF.